This T cell receptor (beta chain) is from a study of cytomegalovirus exposure and HLA in healthy donors. Primers for the PCR totalled 60 Vbeta and 13 Jbeta. Clones were read by immunoSEQ multiplex PCR, and TCRdb kept only the in-frame ones, dropping some. The sample has over 100,000 clones, around 66% seen once. This receptor was taken from a woman in her thirties or forties in good health and CMV-seropositive. Sequencing was carried out using PBMCs.

This CDR3 reads CASSFAGAQDTQYF. CDR3 nucleotides: TGCGCCAGCAGCTTTGCGGGAGCCCAAGATACGCAGTATTTT. This chain joins TRBV5-1 and TRBJ2-3, with 7 bases aligning to TRBD2. This CDR3 has 14 residues. The V gene end was trimmed by 2 bases and the J gene end by 5 bases; junction bases not matched to a gene: 5. In germline, CDR1 is SGHRS, CDR2 YFSETQ.